These T cell receptor beta chains were read from a single sample in a study of radiotherapy plus CTLA-4 blockade in lung cancer. This table comes from immunoSEQ multiplex PCR, and its TCRdb copy is limited to in-frame clones, with some not included. The sample has under 90,000 clones, more than 70% seen once. The sample consisted of peripheral blood, taken from a patient treated with radiotherapy plus ipilimumab. These TCRs come from a human donor with non-small cell lung cancer that progressed on radiotherapy plus ipilimumab. Both conserved end residues are part of each CDR3. Fields, in order: D gene, V gene, J gene, clone size, CDR3 protein, CDR3 DNA. D genes are given only for firm matches. Part of the rows lack a size; the others show once, few, many or a class for expanded clones.

TRBD1	TRBV5-5	TRBJ1-1	.	CASSSHGTGWNAEAFF	TGTGCCAGCAGCTCACATGGGACAGGGTGGAATGCTGAAGCTTTCTTT
.	TRBV6-5	TRBJ1-1	few	CASASTTGGGTEAFF	TGTGCCAGCGCGAGCACTACGGGGGGAGGTACTGAAGCTTTCTTT
TRBD1	TRBV6-5	TRBJ2-3	.	CASSLQGGPDTQYF	TGTGCCAGCAGTTTACAGGGGGGCCCAGATACGCAGTATTTT
.	TRBV7-2	TRBJ2-2	.	CASSLNTGELFF	TGTGCCAGCAGCCTTAACACCGGGGAGCTGTTTTTT
.	TRBV9	TRBJ1-1	.	CASSVEGTYTEAFF	TGTGCCAGCAGCGTAGAAGGCACCTACACTGAAGCTTTCTTT
.	TRBV11-2	TRBJ1-2	.	CASSPREGVYGYTF	TGTGCCAGCAGCCCCCGAGAAGGAGTCTATGGCTACACCTTC
.	TRBV7-9	TRBJ1-1	.	CASSLEQGTEAFF	TGTGCCAGCAGCTTAGAACAGGGTACTGAAGCTTTCTTT
.	TRBV5-6	TRBJ2-5	.	CASSLAETQYF	TGTGCCAGCAGCTTGGCCGAGACCCAGTACTTC
.	TRBV7-9	TRBJ1-4	.	CASSFWQATNEKLFF	TGTGCCAGCAGCTTTTGGCAGGCAACTAATGAAAAACTGTTTTTT
TRBD2	TRBV10-3	TRBJ2-5	.	CAISPTSDQETQYF	TGTGCCATCAGTCCGACTAGCGACCAAGAGACCCAGTACTTC
TRBD1	TRBV7-9	TRBJ1-1	few	CASSARDSGTEAFF	TGTGCCAGCAGCGCCCGGGACAGTGGCACTGAAGCTTTCTTT
TRBD1	TRBV6-5	TRBJ1-2	.	CASGGGQYGYTF	TGTGCCAGCGGGGGGGGACAGTATGGCTACACCTTC
TRBD2	TRBV28	TRBJ2-1	.	CAVPGGGYGDEQFF	TGTGCCGTCCCTGGCGGGGGGTATGGAGATGAGCAGTTCTTC
.	TRBV4-2	TRBJ2-7	.	CASSPRVAGRIYEQYF	TGTGCCAGCAGTCCGAGGGTGGCGGGACGGATCTACGAGCAGTACTTC
.	TRBV5-1	TRBJ2-3	.	CASRGPGSTRTDTQYF	TGCGCCAGTAGGGGACCGGGGTCGACTCGCACAGATACGCAGTATTTT
TRBD1	TRBV7-2	TRBJ1-2	.	CASSLPGQGGYTF	TGTGCCAGCAGCTTACCCGGACAGGGTGGCTACACCTTC